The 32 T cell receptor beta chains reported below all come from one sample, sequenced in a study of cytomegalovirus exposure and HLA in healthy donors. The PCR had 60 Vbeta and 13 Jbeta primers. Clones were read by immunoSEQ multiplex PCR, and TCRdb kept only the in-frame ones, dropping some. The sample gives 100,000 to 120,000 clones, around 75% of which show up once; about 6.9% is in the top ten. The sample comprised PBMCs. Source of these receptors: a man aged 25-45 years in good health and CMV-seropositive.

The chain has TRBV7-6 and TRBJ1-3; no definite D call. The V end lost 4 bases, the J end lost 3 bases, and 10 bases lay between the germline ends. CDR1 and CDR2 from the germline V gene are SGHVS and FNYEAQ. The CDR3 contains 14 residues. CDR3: CASSSVGVGNTIYF. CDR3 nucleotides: TGTGCCAGCAGCTCAGTCGGGGTTGGAAACACCATATATTTT. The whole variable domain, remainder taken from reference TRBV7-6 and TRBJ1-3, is GAGVSQSPRYKVTKRGQDVALRCDPISGHVSLYWYRQALGQGPEFLTYFNYEAQQDKSGLPNDRFSAERPEGSISTLTIQRTEQRDSAMYRCASSSVGVGNTIYFGEGSWLTVV.

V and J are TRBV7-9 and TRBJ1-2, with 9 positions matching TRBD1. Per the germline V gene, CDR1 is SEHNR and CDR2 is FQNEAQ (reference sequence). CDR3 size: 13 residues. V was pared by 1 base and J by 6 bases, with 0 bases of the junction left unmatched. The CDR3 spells CASSLGTGDGYTF. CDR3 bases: TGTGCCAGCAGCTTAGGGACAGGGGATGGCTACACCTTC.

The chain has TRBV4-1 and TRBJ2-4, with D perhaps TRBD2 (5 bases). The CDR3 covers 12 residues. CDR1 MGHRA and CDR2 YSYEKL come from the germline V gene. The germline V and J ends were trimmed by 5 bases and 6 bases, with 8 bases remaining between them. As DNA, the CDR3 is TGCGCCAGCAGCAAAAGCGGAAACATTCAGTACTTC. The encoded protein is CASSKSGNIQYF.

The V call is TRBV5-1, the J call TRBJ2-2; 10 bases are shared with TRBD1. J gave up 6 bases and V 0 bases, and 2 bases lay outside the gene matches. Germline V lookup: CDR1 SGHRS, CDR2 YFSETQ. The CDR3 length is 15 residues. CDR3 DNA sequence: TGCGCCAGCAGCTTGGGGGGACAGGGGTCCGGGGAGCTGTTTTTT. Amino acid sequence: CASSLGGQGSGELFF.

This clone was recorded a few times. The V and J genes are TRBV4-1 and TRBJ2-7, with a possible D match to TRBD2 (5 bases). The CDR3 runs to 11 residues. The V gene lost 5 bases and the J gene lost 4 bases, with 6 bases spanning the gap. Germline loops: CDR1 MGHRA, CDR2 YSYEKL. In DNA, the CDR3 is TGCGCCAGCAGCACGGGGTACGAGCAGTACTTC. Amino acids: CASSTGYEQYF.

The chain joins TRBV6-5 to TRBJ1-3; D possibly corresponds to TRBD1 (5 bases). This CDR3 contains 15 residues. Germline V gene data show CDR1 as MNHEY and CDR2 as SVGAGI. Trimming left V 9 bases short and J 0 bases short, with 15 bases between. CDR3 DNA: TGTGCCAGTTCCCCTTTCGGGGGCTCTGGAAACACCATATATTTT. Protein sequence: CASSPFGGSGNTIYF.

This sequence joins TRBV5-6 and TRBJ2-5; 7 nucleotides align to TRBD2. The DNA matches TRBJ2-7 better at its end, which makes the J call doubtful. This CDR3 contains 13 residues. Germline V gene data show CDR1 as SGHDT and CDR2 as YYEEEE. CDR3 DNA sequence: TGTGCCAGCAGCGGACTAGTTTCCTACGAGCAGTACTTC. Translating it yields CASSGLVSYEQYF.

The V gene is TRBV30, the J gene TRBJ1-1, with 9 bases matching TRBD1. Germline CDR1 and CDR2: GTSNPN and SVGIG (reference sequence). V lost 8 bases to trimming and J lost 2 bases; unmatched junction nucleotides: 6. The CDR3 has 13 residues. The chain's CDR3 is CALRDRANTEAFF. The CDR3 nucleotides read TGTGCCCTACGGGACAGGGCAAACACTGAAGCTTTCTTT.

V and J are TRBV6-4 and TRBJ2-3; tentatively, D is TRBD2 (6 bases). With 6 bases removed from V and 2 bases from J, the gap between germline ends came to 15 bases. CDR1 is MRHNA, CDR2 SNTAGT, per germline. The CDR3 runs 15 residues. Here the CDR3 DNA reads TGTGCCAGCAGACAGGAGTGGGGGGACACAGATACGCAGTATTTT. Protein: CASRQEWGDTDTQYF.

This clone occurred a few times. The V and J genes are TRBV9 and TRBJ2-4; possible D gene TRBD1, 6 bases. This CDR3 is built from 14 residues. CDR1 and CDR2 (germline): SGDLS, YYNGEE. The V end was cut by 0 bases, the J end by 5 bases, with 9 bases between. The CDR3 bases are TGTGCCAGCAGCGTAGGGACAGTTGAAAACATTCAGTACTTC. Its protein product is CASSVGTVENIQYF.

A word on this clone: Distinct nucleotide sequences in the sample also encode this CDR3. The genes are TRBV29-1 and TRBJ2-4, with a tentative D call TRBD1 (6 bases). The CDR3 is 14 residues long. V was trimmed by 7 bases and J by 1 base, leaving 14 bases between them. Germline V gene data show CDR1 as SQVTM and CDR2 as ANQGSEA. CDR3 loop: CSALRQGAKNIQYF. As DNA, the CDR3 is TGCAGCGCCCTGCGGCAGGGGGCCAAAAACATTCAGTACTTC.

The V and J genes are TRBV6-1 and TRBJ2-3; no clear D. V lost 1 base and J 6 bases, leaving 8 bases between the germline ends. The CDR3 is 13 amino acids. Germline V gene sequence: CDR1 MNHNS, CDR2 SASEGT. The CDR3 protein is CASSEDASDTQYF. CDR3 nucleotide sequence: TGTGCCAGCAGTGAAGATGCTAGTGATACGCAGTATTTT.

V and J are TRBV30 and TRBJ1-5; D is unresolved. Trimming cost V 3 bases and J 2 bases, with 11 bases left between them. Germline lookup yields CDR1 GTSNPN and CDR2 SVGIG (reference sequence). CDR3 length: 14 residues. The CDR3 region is CAWRARGGNQPQHF. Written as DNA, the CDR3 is TGTGCCTGGAGGGCCCGCGGGGGCAATCAGCCCCAGCATTTT.

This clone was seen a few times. CDR3 protein: CASSGPGQGTEAFF. In DNA form, the CDR3 reads TGTGCCAGCAGTGGCCCAGGACAGGGCACTGAAGCTTTCTTT. The genes are TRBV2 and TRBJ1-1, with 8 bases aligning to TRBD1. The J segment lost 4 bases and the V segment lost 4 bases, leaving 5 bases of the junction unmatched. The germline V gene encodes CDR1 SNHLY and CDR2 FYNNEI. The length of the CDR3 is 14 residues. The entire variable domain, with the rest obtained from reference TRBV2 and TRBJ1-1, is as follows: EPEVTQTPSHQVTQMGQEVILRCVPISNHLYFYWYRQILGQKVEFLVSFYNNEISEKSEIFDDQFSVERPDGSNFTLKIRSTKLEDSAMYFCASSGPGQGTEAFFGQGTRLTVV.

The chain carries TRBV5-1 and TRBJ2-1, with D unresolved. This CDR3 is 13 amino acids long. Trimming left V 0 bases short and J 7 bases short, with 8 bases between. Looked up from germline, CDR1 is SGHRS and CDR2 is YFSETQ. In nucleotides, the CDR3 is TGCGCCAGCAGCTTGGGCGATTTTAATGAGCAGTTCTTC. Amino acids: CASSLGDFNEQFF.

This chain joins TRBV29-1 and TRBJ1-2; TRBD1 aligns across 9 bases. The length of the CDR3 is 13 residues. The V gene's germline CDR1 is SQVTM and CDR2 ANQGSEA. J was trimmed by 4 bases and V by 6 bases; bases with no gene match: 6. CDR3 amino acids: CSVVQGAGYGYTF. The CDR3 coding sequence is TGCAGCGTGGTACAGGGGGCCGGCTATGGCTACACCTTC.

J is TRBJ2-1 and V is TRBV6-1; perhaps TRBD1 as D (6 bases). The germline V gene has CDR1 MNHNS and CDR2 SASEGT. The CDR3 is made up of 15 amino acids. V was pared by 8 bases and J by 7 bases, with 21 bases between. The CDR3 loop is CASAATKGDNNEQFF. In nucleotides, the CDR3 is TGTGCCAGCGCCGCGACAAAGGGGGACAATAATGAGCAGTTCTTC.

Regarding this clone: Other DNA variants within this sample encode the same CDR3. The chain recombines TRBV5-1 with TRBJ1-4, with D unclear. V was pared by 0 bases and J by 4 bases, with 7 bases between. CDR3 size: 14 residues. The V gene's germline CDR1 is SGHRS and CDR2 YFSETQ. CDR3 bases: TGCGCCAGCAGCTTGGTGGGGAGTAATGAAAAACTGTTTTTT. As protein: CASSLVGSNEKLFF. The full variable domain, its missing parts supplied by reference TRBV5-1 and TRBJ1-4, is KAGVTQTPRYLIKTRGQQVTLSCSPISGHRSVSWYQQTPGQGLQFLFEYFSETQRNKGNFPGRFSGRQFSNSRSEMNVSTLELGDSALYLCASSLVGSNEKLFFGSGTQLSVL.

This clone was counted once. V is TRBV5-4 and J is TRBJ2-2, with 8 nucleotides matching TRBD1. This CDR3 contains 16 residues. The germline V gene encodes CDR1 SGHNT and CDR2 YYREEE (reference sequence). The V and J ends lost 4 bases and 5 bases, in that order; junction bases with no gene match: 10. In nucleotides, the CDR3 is TGTGCCAGCAGCATAGACAGGGGCCCGGGGACCGGGGAGCTGTTTTTT. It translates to CASSIDRGPGTGELFF.

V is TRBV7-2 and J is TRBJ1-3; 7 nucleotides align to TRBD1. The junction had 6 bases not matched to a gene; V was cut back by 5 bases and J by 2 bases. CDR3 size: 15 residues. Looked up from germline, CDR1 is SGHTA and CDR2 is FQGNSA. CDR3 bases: TGTGCCAGCAGCCCGGGACAGACTCCTGGAAACACCATATATTTT. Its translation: CASSPGQTPGNTIYF.

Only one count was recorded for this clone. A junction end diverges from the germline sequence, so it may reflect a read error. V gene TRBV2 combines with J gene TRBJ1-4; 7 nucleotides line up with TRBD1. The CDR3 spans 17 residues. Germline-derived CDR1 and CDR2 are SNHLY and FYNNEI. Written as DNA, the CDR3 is TGTGCCAGCAGTAAAGCAGGGGGGGGACGGGCTAATGAAAAACTGTTTTTT. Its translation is CASSKAGGGRANEKLFF. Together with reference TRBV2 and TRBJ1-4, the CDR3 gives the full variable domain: EPEVTQTPSHQVTQMGQEVILRCVPISNHLYFYWYRQILGQKVEFLVSFYNNEISEKSEIFDDQFSVERPDGSNFTLKIRSTKLEDSAMYFCASSKAGGGRANEKLFFGSGTQLSVL.

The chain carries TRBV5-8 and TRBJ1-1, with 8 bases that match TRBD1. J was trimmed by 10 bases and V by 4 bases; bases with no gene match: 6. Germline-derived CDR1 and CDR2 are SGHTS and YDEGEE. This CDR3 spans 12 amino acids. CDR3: CASSTRTGIAFF. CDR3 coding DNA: TGTGCCAGCAGCACGAGGACAGGGATAGCTTTCTTT.

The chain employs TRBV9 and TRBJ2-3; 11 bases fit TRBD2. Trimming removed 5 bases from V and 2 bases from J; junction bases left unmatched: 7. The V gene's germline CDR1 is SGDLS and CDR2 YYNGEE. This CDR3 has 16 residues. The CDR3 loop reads CASSFSGGDPTDTQYF. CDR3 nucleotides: TGTGCCAGCAGTTTTAGCGGGGGGGACCCCACAGATACGCAGTATTTT.

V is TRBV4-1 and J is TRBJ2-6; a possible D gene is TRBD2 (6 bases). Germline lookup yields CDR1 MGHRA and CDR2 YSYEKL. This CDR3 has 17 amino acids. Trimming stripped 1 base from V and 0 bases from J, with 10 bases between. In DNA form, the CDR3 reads TGCGCCAGCAGCCAAGCAGACGGGAGCTCTGGGGCCAACGTCCTGACTTTC. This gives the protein CASSQADGSSGANVLTF.

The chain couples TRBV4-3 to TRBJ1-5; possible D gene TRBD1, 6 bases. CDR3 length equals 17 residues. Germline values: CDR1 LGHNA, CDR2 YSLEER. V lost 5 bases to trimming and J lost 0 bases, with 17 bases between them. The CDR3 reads CASSFSAGQYSNQPQHF. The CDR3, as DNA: TGCGCCAGCAGCTTCTCGGCAGGACAGTATAGCAATCAGCCCCAGCATTTT.

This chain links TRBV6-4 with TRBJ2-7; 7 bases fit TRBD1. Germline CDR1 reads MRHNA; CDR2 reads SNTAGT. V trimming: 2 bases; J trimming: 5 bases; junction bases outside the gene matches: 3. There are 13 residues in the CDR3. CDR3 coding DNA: TGTGCCAGCAGTGACAGGGGGCCCAACGAGCAGTACTTC. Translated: CASSDRGPNEQYF.

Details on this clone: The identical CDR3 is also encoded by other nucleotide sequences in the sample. The CDR3 sequence: CASSLLGGDYGYTF. CDR3 DNA: TGCGCCAGCAGCTTGTTGGGCGGGGACTATGGCTACACCTTC. The chain recombines TRBV5-1 with TRBJ1-2; D is ambiguous. The CDR3 is made up of 14 amino acids. V lost 1 base, J lost 3 bases, and 10 bases lay in between. Germline V lookup: CDR1 SGHRS, CDR2 YFSETQ.

The DNA of the CDR3 is TGCGCCAGCAGCCCGGGGTACGGCGGGGGGGGACAAGAGACCCAGTACTTC. Amino acid sequence: CASSPGYGGGGQETQYF. The gene calls are TRBV5-1 and TRBJ2-5, with 9 bases matching TRBD2. The CDR3 totals 17 residues. Looked up from germline, CDR1 is SGHRS and CDR2 is YFSETQ. J gave up 2 bases and V 4 bases, and 12 bases lay outside the gene matches.

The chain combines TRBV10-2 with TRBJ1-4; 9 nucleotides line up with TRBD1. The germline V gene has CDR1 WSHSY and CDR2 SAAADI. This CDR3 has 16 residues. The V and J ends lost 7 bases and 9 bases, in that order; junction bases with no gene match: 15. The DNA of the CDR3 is TGCGCCAGCACCGGGACAGGGATGCTCTCAATGAAAAAACTGTTTTTT. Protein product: CASTGTGMLSMKKLFF.

The CDR3 reads CASSLANFGGTDTQYF. DNA for the CDR3: TGCGCCAGCAGCTTGGCGAATTTCGGGGGCACAGATACGCAGTATTTT. The chain carries TRBV5-1 and TRBJ2-3; D is possibly TRBD2 (5 bases). The CDR3 is 16 residues long. V was pared by 0 bases and J by 1 base, with 12 bases between. Per the germline V gene, CDR1 is SGHRS and CDR2 is YFSETQ.

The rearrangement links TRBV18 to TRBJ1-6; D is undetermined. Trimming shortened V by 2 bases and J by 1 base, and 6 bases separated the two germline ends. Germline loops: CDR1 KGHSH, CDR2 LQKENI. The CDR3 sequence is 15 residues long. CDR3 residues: CASSPGGSYNSPLHF. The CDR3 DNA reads TGTGCCAGCTCACCAGGCGGGTCCTATAATTCACCCCTCCACTTT.

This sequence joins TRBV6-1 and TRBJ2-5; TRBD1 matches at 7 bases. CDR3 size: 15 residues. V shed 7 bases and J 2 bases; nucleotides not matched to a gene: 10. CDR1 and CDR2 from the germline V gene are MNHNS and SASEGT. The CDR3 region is CASTRQGQRQETQYF. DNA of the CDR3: TGTGCCAGCACTAGACAGGGCCAGAGGCAAGAGACCCAGTACTTC.